This T cell receptor beta chain was identified during a study of shared clonotypes between healthy human individuals. CD8 cells classed as naive were CD45RO-negative and positively selected for CCR7, excluding terminally differentiated effector memory CD45RA+ cells. A note on this clone: The antigen is unknown.

Profiled with immunoSEQ multiplex PCR; TCRdb holds only in-frame clones, not every one. The data contain about 2.2 million clones, about 93% of them singletons. Points from the study as a whole: An expected dependence of interdonor clonotype sharing on sequencing depth was noted. Generally, naive subsets (rather than memory subsets) showed larger estimated richness.

This TCR derives from a man aged 18-30 years in good health. Some clones in this sample may be carry-over from other donors' samples. What was sequenced was naive CD8+ T cells from PBMCs.

The CDR3 DNA reads as TGTGCCAGCAGCCAGGGGCGGAGGGCCTACGAGCAGTACTTC. This translates into CASSQGRRAYEQYF. The chain uses TRBV13 and TRBJ2-7, with D perhaps given as TRBD1 or TRBD2 (6 bases each). With 5 bases removed from V and 2 bases from J, the gap between germline ends came to 13 bases. The germline V gene has CDR1 PRHDT and CDR2 FYEKMQ (reference sequence). This CDR3 region has 14 residues.